These 20 T cell receptor beta chains originate from one sample sequenced in a study of cytomegalovirus exposure and HLA in healthy donors. A multiplex PCR was run with 60 Vbeta primers and 13 Jbeta primers. Sequencing used immunoSEQ multiplex PCR; TCRdb keeps in-frame clones, though not all of them. The data include some 110,000 clones; the top ten clones carry around 7%. The sequencing input was PBMCs. All receptors come from a man aged 40-49 years in good health and CMV-seropositive.

The rearrangement uses TRBV14 and TRBJ2-2; tentative D call: TRBD1 (5 bases). With 5 bases removed from V and 8 bases from J, the gap between germline ends came to 15 bases. CDR1 SGHDN and CDR2 FVKESK come from the germline V gene. This CDR3 has 14 residues. The CDR3, as DNA: TGTGCCAGCAGCAGAGCGACAGTCAGGGGGGAGCTGTTTTTT. Its protein product is CASSRATVRGELFF.

The J gene is TRBJ2-6, the V gene TRBV27, with D perhaps matching TRBD1 (6 bases). Germline V gives CDR1 MNHEY, CDR2 SMNVEV (reference sequence). Trimming pared 6 bases from V and 0 bases from J, leaving 9 bases between. The CDR3 is made up of 15 amino acids. The CDR3 nucleotides read TGTGCCAGCAGCCTAGGGGGCTCTGGGGCCAACGTCCTGACTTTC. It translates to CASSLGGSGANVLTF.

The chain couples TRBV9 to TRBJ2-7; D may be TRBD2 (6 bases). V was cut by 0 bases and J by 5 bases, with 12 bases left in between. The CDR3 runs 14 residues. Germline CDR1 is SGDLS and CDR2 is YYNGEE. The chain's CDR3 is CASSVDASEDEQYF. In DNA, the CDR3 is TGTGCCAGCAGCGTAGACGCTAGCGAGGACGAGCAGTACTTC. Full variable domain (outside the CDR3, taken from reference TRBV9 and TRBJ2-7): DSGVTQTPKHLITATGQRVTLRCSPRSGDLSVYWYQQSLDQGLQFLIQYYNGEERAKGNILERFSAQQFPDLHSELNLSSLELGDSALYFCASSVDASEDEQYFGPGTRLTVT.

About this clone itself: At the DNA level, this CDR3 is encoded by other sequences in the same sample as well. The CDR3 bases are TGCGCCAGCAGCCAAGGGGCAGGAGGTTCTGGAAACACCATATATTTT. Its translation: CASSQGAGGSGNTIYF. The V call is TRBV4-1, the J call TRBJ1-3, with unresolved D. Trimming took 1 base from V and 1 from J, leaving 11 bases between them. CDR1 MGHRA and CDR2 YSYEKL come from the germline V gene. The CDR3 sequence is 16 residues long.

V and J are TRBV28 and TRBJ1-1; 9 nucleotides agree with TRBD1. The CDR3 has 16 residues. In germline, CDR1 is MDHEN, CDR2 SYDVKM. V was pared by 6 bases and J by 10 bases, with 18 bases of the junction left unmatched. The CDR3: CASRNRGPSLKPAAFF. CDR3 DNA sequence: TGTGCCAGCAGGAACAGGGGGCCAAGTTTAAAACCCGCAGCTTTCTTT. The whole variable domain, remainder taken from reference TRBV28 and TRBJ1-1, is DVKVTQSSRYLVKRTGEKVFLECVQDMDHENMFWYRQDPGLGLRLIYFSYDVKMKEKGDIPEGYSVSREKKERFSLILESASTNQTSMYLCASRNRGPSLKPAAFFGQGTRLTVV.

The V call is TRBV5-6, the J call TRBJ2-5, with 12 bases lining up with TRBD2. The V and J ends lost 7 bases and 5 bases, in that order; junction bases with no gene match: 21. The germline CDR1 and CDR2 sequences are SGHDT and YYEEEE. This CDR3 is built from 19 residues. The CDR3 DNA is TGTGCCAGCCCCCCCGCCCCTCCACAGTTGACTAGCGGGAGTGAGACCCAGTACTTC. Amino acids: CASPPAPPQLTSGSETQYF. The full variable domain, completed using reference TRBV5-6 and TRBJ2-5, is DAGVTQSPTHLIKTRGQQVTLRCSPKSGHDTVSWYQQALGQGPQFIFQYYEEEERQRGNFPDRFSGHQFPNYSSELNVNALLLGDSALYLCASPPAPPQLTSGSETQYFGPGTRLLVL.

Points on this clone: Other DNA sequences within the sample encode an identical CDR3. This chain connects TRBV9 to TRBJ2-2; D ambiguous. The CDR3 covers 13 residues. The germline V gene has CDR1 SGDLS and CDR2 YYNGEE. Trimming took 4 bases from V and 5 from J, leaving 9 bases between them. In nucleotides, the CDR3 is TGTGCCAGCAGCCTCCTAATAACCGGGGAGCTGTTTTTT. Its translation is CASSLLITGELFF.

The chain joins TRBV5-6 to TRBJ1-2; D not certain. The V and J ends lost 0 bases and 5 bases respectively, with 11 bases between them. CDR3 length equals 14 residues. Germline V CDR1 and CDR2: SGHDT, YYEEEE. This CDR3 is CASSLGESTYGYTF. The CDR3 DNA reads TGTGCCAGCAGCTTGGGGGAGTCAACATATGGCTACACCTTC. Based on the CDR3 plus reference TRBV5-6 and TRBJ1-2, the full variable domain is DAGVTQSPTHLIKTRGQQVTLRCSPKSGHDTVSWYQQALGQGPQFIFQYYEEEERQRGNFPDRFSGHQFPNYSSELNVNALLLGDSALYLCASSLGESTYGYTFGSGTRLTVV.

The chain recombines TRBV5-6 with TRBJ2-1, with a tentative D call TRBD1 (6 bases). The CDR3 is 15 amino acids. Trimming shortened V by 5 bases and J by 1 base, and 13 bases separated the two germline ends. Germline CDR1 and CDR2: SGHDT and YYEEEE. The CDR3 is CASSTGIFSYNEQFF. The CDR3 DNA is TGTGCCAGCAGTACAGGGATTTTTTCCTACAATGAGCAGTTCTTC. The complete variable domain, with remaining parts taken from reference TRBV5-6 and TRBJ2-1, reads DAGVTQSPTHLIKTRGQQVTLRCSPKSGHDTVSWYQQALGQGPQFIFQYYEEEERQRGNFPDRFSGHQFPNYSSELNVNALLLGDSALYLCASSTGIFSYNEQFFGPGTRLTVL.

The CDR3 reads CASSPGGGSGNTIYF. DNA of the CDR3: TGTGCCAGCAGCCCAGGCGGCGGGAGTGGAAACACCATATATTTT. V is TRBV5-6 and J is TRBJ1-3; D gene unclear. CDR1 and CDR2 from the germline V gene are SGHDT and YYEEEE. Between the trimmed V and J ends, which lost 4 bases and 3 bases, there was a span of 14 bases. The CDR3 consists of 15 residues.

The J gene is TRBJ2-7, the V gene TRBV19, with 7 bases lining up with TRBD1. CDR1 and CDR2 (germline): LNHDA, SQIVND (reference sequence). V shed 3 bases and J 6 bases; nucleotides not matched to a gene: 5. The CDR3 extends over 13 amino acids. The CDR3 reads CASSMRQGFEQYF. Written as DNA, the CDR3 is TGTGCCAGTAGTATGAGACAGGGTTTCGAGCAGTACTTC.

V gene TRBV15 combines with J gene TRBJ1-1, with a weak D call TRBD1 (5 bases). Per the germline V gene, CDR1 is LNHNV and CDR2 is YYDKDF (reference sequence). The ends were cut back, 1 base at V and 1 base at J, with 10 bases in the middle. The CDR3 extends over 15 amino acids. The CDR3 loop is CATSRAFRENTEAFF. The DNA for the CDR3 is TGTGCCACCAGCAGAGCGTTCAGGGAGAACACTGAAGCTTTCTTT.

The chain employs TRBV5-1 and TRBJ2-3; D is perhaps TRBD1 (5 bases). V lost 3 bases, J lost 3 bases, and 20 bases lay in between. From germline, CDR1 is SGHRS and CDR2 YFSETQ. CDR3 size: 17 residues. The CDR3 DNA is TGCGCCAGCAGCTCAGGCCAGGGAAGGCGGCTGACAGATACGCAGTATTTT. Translating gives CASSSGQGRRLTDTQYF.

The chain couples TRBV14 to TRBJ2-7; 9 bases match TRBD2. This CDR3 contains 16 residues. V trimming: 2 bases; J trimming: 0 bases; junction bases outside the gene matches: 5. Germline V gene data show CDR1 as SGHDN and CDR2 as FVKESK. DNA of the CDR3: TGTGCCAGCAGCCAACTGACTAGCGGTGACTCCTACGAGCAGTACTTC. This gives the protein CASSQLTSGDSYEQYF.

The rearrangement uses TRBV7-3 and TRBJ2-1, with TRBD1 matching over 10 bases. CDR3 length: 14 residues. V dropped 3 bases and J dropped 5; count of bases not matched to a gene: 1. The germline V gene has CDR1 SGHTA and CDR2 FQGTGA. The CDR3 DNA reads TGTGCCAGCAGCTTCGGGACAGGGGACAATGAGCAGTTCTTC. It translates to CASSFGTGDNEQFF.

The V gene is TRBV7-9, the J gene TRBJ2-2, with unresolved D. Trimming took off 6 bases at V and 4 bases at J, with 9 bases between the two ends. Per germline, CDR1 SEHNR and CDR2 FQNEAQ (reference sequence). The CDR3 spans 13 residues. The CDR3 DNA reads as TGTGCCAGCAGAAATCGTATCACCGGGGAGCTGTTTTTT. This translates into CASRNRITGELFF.

This sequence joins TRBV19 and TRBJ2-1; TRBD2 matches 10 bases. V lost 1 base, J lost 7 bases, and 7 bases stayed unmatched. Germline values: CDR1 LNHDA, CDR2 SQIVND (reference sequence). This CDR3 region has 16 residues. DNA of the CDR3: TGTGCCAGTAGTATAGTCCCCAGCGGGGGGGGGAATGAGCAGTTCTTC. Its translation is CASSIVPSGGGNEQFF. The complete variable domain, with remaining parts taken from reference TRBV19 and TRBJ2-1, reads DGGITQSPKYLFRKEGQNVTLSCEQNLNHDAMYWYRQDPGQGLRLIYYSQIVNDFQKGDIAEGYSVSREKKESFPLTVTSAQKNPTAFYLCASSIVPSGGGNEQFFGPGTRLTVL.

This sequence joins TRBV5-1 and TRBJ2-7, with a tentative D call TRBD1 (6 bases). The CDR3 contains 13 residues. The V end was cut by 5 bases, the J end by 1 base, with 10 bases between. Per germline, CDR1 SGHRS and CDR2 YFSETQ. CDR3 DNA sequence: TGCGCCAGCAGTTACAGGGAATCCTACGAGCAGTACTTC. As protein: CASSYRESYEQYF.

The rearrangement joins TRBV7-9 to TRBJ2-1, with 9 bases fitting TRBD2. CDR3 length: 17 amino acids. The trim removed 5 bases at V and 6 bases at J, leaving 14 bases unmatched. Germline loops: CDR1 SEHNR, CDR2 FQNEAQ (reference sequence). CDR3 sequence: CASSLTPRGRASNEQFF. The CDR3, as DNA: TGTGCCAGCAGCCTCACCCCTCGCGGGAGGGCCTCCAATGAGCAGTTCTTC.

The chain employs TRBV5-4 and TRBJ1-2; 7 bases are a match to TRBD1. The CDR3 runs 15 residues. Germline-derived CDR1 and CDR2 are SGHNT and YYREEE (reference sequence). Trimming removed 2 bases from V and 1 base from J; junction bases left unmatched: 5. CDR3 nucleotides: TGTGCCAGCAGCTTTCCGGACAGGAGTAACTATGGCTACACCTTC. Protein sequence: CASSFPDRSNYGYTF.